Below are 16 T cell receptor beta chains sequenced from a single sample in a study of blood T cell repertoires in COVID-19. Only in-frame clones appear in the TCRdb table, and some are missing; sequencing was by immunoSEQ multiplex PCR. The sample includes about 140,000 clones, almost 85% of them seen just once. Specimen: PBMCs or T cells enriched from blood (not recorded which). The receptors here all came from a middle-aged man with acute COVID-19.

CDR3 loop: CASSLTGTYEQYF. In DNA form, the CDR3 reads TGTGCCAGTAGTCTAACAGGGACCTACGAGCAGTACTTC. The V gene is TRBV19, the J gene TRBJ2-7, with D possibly being TRBD1 (6 bases). CDR3 length: 13 residues. V was trimmed by 5 bases and J by 2 bases, leaving 10 bases between them. CDR1 is LNHDA and CDR2 is SQIVND in the germline V gene (reference sequence).

V usage is TRBV24-1 and J usage is TRBJ2-3; 10 nucleotides line up with TRBD2. With 7 bases clipped from V and 1 base from J, the junction kept 1 base outside the gene matches. CDR1 KGHDR and CDR2 SFDVKD come from the germline V gene. The CDR3 runs 14 residues. This CDR3 is CATSLAGGTDTQYF. CDR3 sequence (DNA): TGTGCCACCAGCCTAGCGGGGGGCACAGATACGCAGTATTTT.

This CDR3 is CASSLETIQETQYF. The CDR3, as DNA: TGTGCCAGCAGCTTAGAGACAATACAAGAGACCCAGTACTTC. The chain is built from TRBV7-2 and TRBJ2-5, with D uncertain. V was trimmed by 1 base and J by 2 bases, leaving 8 bases between them. CDR1 and CDR2 (germline): SGHTA, FQGNSA. The CDR3 sequence is 14 residues long.

The chain links TRBV3-1 (or the pseudogene TRBV3-2) to TRBJ2-7; D unclear. The germline V gene has CDR1 LGHDT and CDR2 YNNKEL (reference sequence). The length of the CDR3 is 14 residues. Trimming shortened V by 0 bases and J by 3 bases, and 9 bases separated the two germline ends. Written as DNA, the CDR3 is TGTGCCAGCAGCCAAGAAGGTAGGAGCTACGAGCAGTACTTC. It encodes CASSQEGRSYEQYF.

DNA for the CDR3: TGTGCCAGCAGTACCCGCTTCACGGACAGGCCAGATACGCAGTATTTT. It yields the protein CASSTRFTDRPDTQYF. V is TRBV2 and J is TRBJ2-3, with 7 nucleotides matching TRBD1. This CDR3 comprises 16 residues. CDR1 is SNHLY and CDR2 is FYNNEI in the germline V gene. Trimming took 5 bases from V and 4 from J; bases not matched to a gene: 12.

The genes are TRBV7-8 and TRBJ1-5; 8 bases are a match to TRBD1. The germline V gene has CDR1 SGHVS and CDR2 FQNEAQ. Trimming cost V 5 bases and J 4 bases; bases outside gene matches: 10. This CDR3 spans 16 amino acids. CDR3 amino acids: CASSPTQGGFNQPQHF. Written as DNA, the CDR3 is TGTGCCAGCAGCCCGACACAGGGGGGTTTTAATCAGCCCCAGCATTTT.

The chain joins TRBV5-4 to TRBJ2-7, with 10 bases matching TRBD1. The CDR3 has 14 amino acids. Trimming took 3 bases from V and 2 from J; bases not matched to a gene: 2. Germline V gene sequence: CDR1 SGHNT, CDR2 YYREEE (reference sequence). The CDR3 DNA sequence: TGTGCCAGCAGCTCGACAGGGGGCCCCTACGAGCAGTACTTC. As protein: CASSSTGGPYEQYF.

The chain carries TRBV30 and TRBJ1-4, with 7 bases identical to TRBD1. CDR3 length: 13 amino acids. CDR1 is GTSNPN and CDR2 is SVGIG in the germline V gene (reference sequence). The trim removed 8 bases at V and 7 bases at J, leaving 10 bases unmatched. CDR3 DNA: TGTGCCGGTTCAGGGGGTGTAGGTGAAAAACTGTTTTTT. The encoded protein is CAGSGGVGEKLFF.

The chain couples TRBV4-3 to TRBJ2-1, with 7 bases aligning to TRBD2. CDR1 and CDR2 (germline): LGHNA, YSLEER. V dropped 0 bases and J dropped 0; count of bases not matched to a gene: 2. The CDR3 loop spans 16 amino acids. The CDR3: CASSQDGGSSYNEQFF. The DNA for the CDR3 is TGCGCCAGCAGCCAAGATGGCGGGAGCTCCTACAATGAGCAGTTCTTC.

The genes are TRBV4-2 and TRBJ1-1; the D gene is possibly TRBD1 (6 bases). Trimming took off 2 bases at V and 7 bases at J, with 11 bases between the two ends. This CDR3 is 13 amino acids long. CDR1 and CDR2 from the germline V gene are LGHNA and YNFKEQ. The chain's CDR3 is CASSQPQGNEAFF. The CDR3, as DNA: TGTGCCAGCAGCCAACCTCAGGGGAATGAAGCTTTCTTT.

The chain recombines TRBV30 with TRBJ2-1; 9 nucleotides match TRBD1. Unmatched junction bases numbered 7, after V lost 8 bases and J lost 8 bases. Germline CDR1 reads GTSNPN; CDR2 reads SVGIG (reference sequence). CDR3 size: 12 residues. The CDR3 loop is CAGWTGVDEQFF. The CDR3 region has the DNA TGTGCCGGATGGACAGGGGTGGATGAGCAGTTCTTC.

The chain recombines TRBV6-1 with TRBJ1-2; 9 bases are shared with TRBD1. Germline trimming cut 1 base from V and 4 bases from J; bases unmatched to any gene: 7. The CDR3 is 16 amino acids. Germline CDR1 reads MNHNS; CDR2 reads SASEGT. DNA for the CDR3: TGTGCCAGCAGTGAAGACAGGGGGCTTGGAGGCTATGGCTACACCTTC. Its translation: CASSEDRGLGGYGYTF.

The chain couples TRBV28 to TRBJ1-1; D remains unclear. CDR3 length: 14 amino acids. V was trimmed by 1 base and J by 1 base, leaving 7 bases between them. Germline V CDR1 and CDR2: MDHEN, SYDVKM. The CDR3 bases are TGTGCCAGCAGTTTATTATCCTGGAACACTGAAGCTTTCTTT. Amino acid sequence: CASSLLSWNTEAFF.

This clone appeared a few times. V usage is TRBV3-1 (or the pseudogene TRBV3-2) and J usage is TRBJ2-4; D possibly corresponds to TRBD1 (6 bases). Germline V gene lookup returns CDR1 LGHDT and CDR2 YNNKEL (reference sequence). Trimming left V 4 bases short and J 0 bases short, with 16 bases between. The CDR3 loop spans 17 amino acids. CDR3 sequence: CASSLDGTPLAKNIQYF. CDR3 DNA sequence: TGTGCCAGCAGCCTAGACGGGACACCCTTAGCCAAAAACATTCAGTACTTC.

This clone was picked up a small number of times. The chain employs TRBV19 and TRBJ2-7; the D gene is possibly TRBD2 (6 bases). CDR3 length: 15 residues. The V end lost 3 bases, the J end lost 0 bases, and 12 bases lay between the germline ends. Germline loops: CDR1 LNHDA, CDR2 SQIVND (reference sequence). The CDR3 nucleotides are TGTGCCAGTAGTATGGGGGACTCAATCTCCTACGAGCAGTACTTC. Amino acid sequence: CASSMGDSISYEQYF.

This rearrangement joins TRBV12-3 or TRBV12-4 to TRBJ2-7; no firm D call. V shed 3 bases and J shed 2 bases, with 5 bases lying between them. CDR3 length: 12 residues. CDR3 nucleotides: TGTGCCAGCAGTTTCGCGACCTACGAGCAGTACTTC. Translating gives CASSFATYEQYF.